This TCR beta chain appears in the sequencing data of a study of cytomegalovirus exposure and HLA in healthy donors. CDR1 and CDR2 (germline): SGHTS, YDEGEE. The V segment lost 2 bases and the J segment 4 bases; nucleotides outside the gene matches: 5. This CDR3 comprises 15 residues. The PCR contained 60 Vbeta and 13 Jbeta primers. The protocol was immunoSEQ multiplex PCR, while the TCRdb copy is restricted to in-frame clones and leaves out a portion. Counted here are over 100,000 clones, roughly four fifths occurring once; the ten biggest clones make up roughly 7%. Sequenced material: PBMCs. The V call is TRBV5-8, the J call TRBJ2-3; TRBD2 aligns across 9 bases. This receptor was taken from a male donor in good health and CMV-seronegative. The CDR3 nucleotides are TGTGCCAGCAGCTTTAGGACTAGCGTCTCAGATACGCAGTATTTT. As protein: CASSFRTSVSDTQYF.